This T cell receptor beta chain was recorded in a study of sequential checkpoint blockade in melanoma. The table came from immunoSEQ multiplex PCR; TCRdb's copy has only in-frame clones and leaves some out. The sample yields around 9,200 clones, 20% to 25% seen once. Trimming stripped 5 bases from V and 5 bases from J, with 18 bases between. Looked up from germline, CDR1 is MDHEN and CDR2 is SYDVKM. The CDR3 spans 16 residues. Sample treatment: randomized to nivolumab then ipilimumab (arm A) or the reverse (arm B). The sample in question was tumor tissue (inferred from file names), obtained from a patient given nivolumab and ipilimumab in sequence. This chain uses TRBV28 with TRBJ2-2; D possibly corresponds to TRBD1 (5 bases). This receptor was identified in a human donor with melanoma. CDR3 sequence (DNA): TGTGCCAGCAGTGATTCTGGGGCTGCGGTAACCGGGGAGCTGTTTTTT. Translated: CASSDSGAAVTGELFF.